This TCR beta chain comes out of a study of OX40 agonist ivuxolimab in advanced cancers. V shed 1 base and J 2 bases; nucleotides not matched to a gene: 4. The V gene's germline CDR1 is LNHNV and CDR2 YYDKDF (reference sequence). This CDR3 spans 15 amino acids. Findings of the study overall: Dosing at 0.1 to 3.0 mg/kg was accompanied by clonal expansion of CD4+ and CD8+ blood T cells by week 6.

Sequencing was performed with immunoSEQ multiplex PCR; in TCRdb, only in-frame clones are kept and a portion is missing. Altogether 40,000 to 45,000 clones are present, approximately 90% being singletons, with the ten largest covering 6%. Notes on this clone: Its antigen remains unidentified.

The material was CD4+ or CD8+ T cells sorted from blood, obtained in a trial of the OX40 agonist ivuxolimab. The V and J genes are TRBV15 and TRBJ2-5, with 7 bases that match TRBD2. This TCR was recovered from an adult with an advanced solid tumor such as melanoma, head and neck, liver or kidney cancer. The CDR3 region has the DNA TGTGCCACCAGCAGAGTGGCTAGCGGTCAAGAGACCCAGTACTTC. Its protein is CATSRVASGQETQYF.